The T cell receptor beta chain under discussion was sequenced for a study of CD8 T cells in ankylosing spondylitis. Study results and caveats: Both synovial fluid and blood in reactive arthritis had previously been reported to carry some motif variants. A motif in TCR beta, a set of seven to nine highly homologous variants, appeared characteristic of ankylosing spondylitis blood. Clones tied to disease were said to be significantly enriched in matched ankylosing spondylitis synovial fluid.

Libraries of TCR beta came from quantitative 5'-RACE with molecular barcodes. TCRdb reprocessed the 5' RACE reads with MiXCR, giving one entry per CDR3 protein. The repertoire has about 69,000 distinct CDR3 sequences, roughly 5.2% of them found once; the top ten carry 2% to 2.5%. This clonotype was counted many times. Its target is unknown. The receptor was isolated from a male donor with ankylosing spondylitis or in good health (not recorded which). Sequencing input: blood, either unsorted or a sorted T cell fraction (not recorded which).

The CDR3 spells CASSLGPPGINQPQHF. DNA for the CDR3: TGCGCCAGCAGCTTGGGCCCACCAGGGATCAATCAGCCCCAGCATTTT. The chain employs TRBV5-1 and TRBJ1-5; possibly TRBD1 for D (5 bases). The germline gives CDR1 SGHRS, CDR2 YFSETQ. The V gene lost 0 bases and the J gene lost 3 bases, with 13 bases spanning the gap. The CDR3 runs to 16 residues. The whole variable domain, remainder taken from reference TRBV5-1 and TRBJ1-5, is KAGVTQTPRYLIKTRGQQVTLSCSPISGHRSVSWYQQTPGQGLQFLFEYFSETQRNKGNFPGRFSGRQFSNSRSEMNVSTLELGDSALYLCASSLGPPGINQPQHFGDGTRLSIL.